This entry concerns a single T cell receptor beta chain. The trim removed 7 bases at V and 4 bases at J, leaving 7 bases unmatched. The CDR3 has 13 amino acids. Germline CDR1 and CDR2: SQVTM and ANQGSEA. Assay used: immunoSEQ multiplex PCR; TCRdb lists only in-frame clones, some missing. The table records approximately 840,000 clones, roughly 96% of them present only once. Naive CD8 populations comprised CD45RO-negative cells positively selected for CCR7, excluding terminally differentiated effector memory CD45RA+ cells. This specimen belongs to a study of shared clonotypes between healthy human individuals.

The TCR comes from a man between 25 and 39 years old in good health. Sequencing used naive CD8+ T cells sorted from blood. The chain combines TRBV29-1 with TRBJ2-1, with 7 bases that match TRBD1. In nucleotides, the CDR3 is TGCAGCGCCCGAATGGGACAGTACAATGAGCAGTTCTTC. Its translation: CSARMGQYNEQFF.